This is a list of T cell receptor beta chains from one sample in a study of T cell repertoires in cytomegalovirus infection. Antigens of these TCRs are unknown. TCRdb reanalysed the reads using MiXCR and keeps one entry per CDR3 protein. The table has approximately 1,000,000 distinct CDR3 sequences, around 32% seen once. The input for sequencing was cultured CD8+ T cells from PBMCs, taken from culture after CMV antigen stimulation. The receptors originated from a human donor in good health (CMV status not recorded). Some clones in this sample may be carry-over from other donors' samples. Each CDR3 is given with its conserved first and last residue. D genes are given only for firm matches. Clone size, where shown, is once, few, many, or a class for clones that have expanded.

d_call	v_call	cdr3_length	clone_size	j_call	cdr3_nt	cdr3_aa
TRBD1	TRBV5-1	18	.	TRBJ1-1	TGCGCCAGCAGCCAGTACTCCGGGACAGGGGGCTTAGGGACTGAAGCTTTCTTT	CASSQYSGTGGLGTEAFF
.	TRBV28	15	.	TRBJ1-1	TGTGCCAGCAGTTTATATACAGCTACGAACACTGAAGCTTTCTTT	CASSLYTATNTEAFF
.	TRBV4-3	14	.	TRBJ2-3	TGCGCCAGCAGTCCCGGGGACCGACCAGATACGCAGTATTTT	CASSPGDRPDTQYF
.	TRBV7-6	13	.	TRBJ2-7	TGTGCCAGCAGCGCAGACAGTGACTACGAGCAGTACTTC	CASSADSDYEQYF
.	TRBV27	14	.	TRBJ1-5	TGTGCCAGCAGTTCTCTGGTGAGCAATCAGCCCCAGCATTTT	CASSSLVSNQPQHF
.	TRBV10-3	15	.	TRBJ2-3	TGTGCCATCCTTATTGGAGACAGGAAAACAGATACGCAGTATTTT	CAILIGDRKTDTQYF
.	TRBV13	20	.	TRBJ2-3	TGTGCCAGCAGACCGGTCAACAAGATGAGCGGCCCAGCGAGCACAGATACGCAGTATTTT	CASRPVNKMSGPASTDTQYF
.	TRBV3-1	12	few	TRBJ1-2	TGTGCCAGTAGGGACCTCAACTATGGCTACACCTTC	CASRDLNYGYTF
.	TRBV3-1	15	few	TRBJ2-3	TGTGCCAGCAGCCCCGCGAGAGGGCGGACAGATACGCAGTATTTT	CASSPARGRTDTQYF
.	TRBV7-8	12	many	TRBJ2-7	TGTGCCAGCAGCTTAGTTTGGGAGGAGCAGTACTTC	CASSLVWEEQYF
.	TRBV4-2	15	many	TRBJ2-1	TGTGCCAGCAGCCAAGATGGGGTGGGGGTTCGCGAGCAGTTCTTC	CASSQDGVGVREQFF
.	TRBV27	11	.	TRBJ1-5	TGTGCCAGCATGGGGCGGGGTTCCATGAATTTT	CASMGRGSMNF
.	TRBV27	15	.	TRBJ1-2	TGTGCCAGCAGTTTATCGGTCGAGGGGGGCGCGGGCTACACCTTC	CASSLSVEGGAGYTF
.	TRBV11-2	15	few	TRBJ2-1	TGTGCCAGCGGGATGCTGGCGGGGCCCTACAATGAGCAGTTCTTC	CASGMLAGPYNEQFF
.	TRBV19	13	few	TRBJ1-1	TGTGCCAGTAGTATGGCCTACCCCAATCAAGCTTTCTTT	CASSMAYPNQAFF
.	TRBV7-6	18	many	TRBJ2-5	TGTGCCAGCAGCTTAGTTCCCCTGACAGGCATTAGTCAAGAGACCCAGTACTTC	CASSLVPLTGISQETQYF